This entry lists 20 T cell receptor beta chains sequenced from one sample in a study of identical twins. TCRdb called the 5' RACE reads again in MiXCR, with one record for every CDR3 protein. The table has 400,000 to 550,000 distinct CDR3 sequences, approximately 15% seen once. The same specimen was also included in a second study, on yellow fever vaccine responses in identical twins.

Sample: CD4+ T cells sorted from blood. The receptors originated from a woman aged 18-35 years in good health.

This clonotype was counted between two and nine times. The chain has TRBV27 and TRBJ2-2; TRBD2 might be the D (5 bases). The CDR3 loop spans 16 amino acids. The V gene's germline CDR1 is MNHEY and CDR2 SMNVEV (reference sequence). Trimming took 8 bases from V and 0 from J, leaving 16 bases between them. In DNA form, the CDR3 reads TGTGCCAGCCTCGGACTTGGCAAGCCGAACACCGGGGAGCTGTTTTTT. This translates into CASLGLGKPNTGELFF.

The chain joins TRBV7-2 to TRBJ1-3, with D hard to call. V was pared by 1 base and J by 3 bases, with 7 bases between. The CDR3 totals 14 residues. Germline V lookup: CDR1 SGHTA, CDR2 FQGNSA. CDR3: CASSLDMGGNTIYF. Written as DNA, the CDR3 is TGTGCCAGCAGCTTAGACATGGGTGGAAACACCATATATTTT. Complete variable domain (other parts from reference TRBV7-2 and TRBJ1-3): GAGVSQSPSNKVTEKGKDVELRCDPISGHTALYWYRQSLGQGLEFLIYFQGNSAPDKSGLPSDRFSAERTGGSVSTLTIQRTQQEDSAVYLCASSLDMGGNTIYFGEGSWLTVV.

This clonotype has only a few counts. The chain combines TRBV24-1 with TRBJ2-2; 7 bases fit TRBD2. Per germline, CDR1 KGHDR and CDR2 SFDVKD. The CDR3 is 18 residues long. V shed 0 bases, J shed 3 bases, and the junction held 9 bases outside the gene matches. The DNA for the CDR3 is TGTGCCACCAGTGATTTGCACGGGGGGAGGTGGGACACCGGGGAGCTGTTTTTT. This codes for CATSDLHGGRWDTGELFF.

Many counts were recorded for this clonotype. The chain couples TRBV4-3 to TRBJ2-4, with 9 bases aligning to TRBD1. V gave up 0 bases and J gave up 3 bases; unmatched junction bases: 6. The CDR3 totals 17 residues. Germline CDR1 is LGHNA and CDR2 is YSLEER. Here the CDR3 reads CASSQEGQGPSKNIQYF. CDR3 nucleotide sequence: TGCGCCAGCAGCCAAGAAGGACAGGGGCCGAGCAAAAACATTCAGTACTTC.

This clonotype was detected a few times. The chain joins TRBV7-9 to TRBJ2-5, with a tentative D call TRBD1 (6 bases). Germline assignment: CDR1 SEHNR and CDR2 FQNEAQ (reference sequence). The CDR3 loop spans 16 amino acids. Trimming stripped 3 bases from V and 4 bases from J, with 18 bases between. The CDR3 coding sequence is TGTGCCAGCAGCTTCCCCCCCCCAACAGGGCCAGAGACCCAGTACTTC. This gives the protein CASSFPPPTGPETQYF.

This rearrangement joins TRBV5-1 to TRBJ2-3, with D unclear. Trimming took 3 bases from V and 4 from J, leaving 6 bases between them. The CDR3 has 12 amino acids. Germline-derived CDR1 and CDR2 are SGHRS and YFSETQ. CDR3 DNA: TGCGCCAGCAGCTACCAATCAGATACGCAGTATTTT. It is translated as CASSYQSDTQYF.

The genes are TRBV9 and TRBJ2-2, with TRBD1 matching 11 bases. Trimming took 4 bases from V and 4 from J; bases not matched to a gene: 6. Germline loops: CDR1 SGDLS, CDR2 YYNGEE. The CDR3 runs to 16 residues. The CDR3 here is CASSPTDRGRTGELFF. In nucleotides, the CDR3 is TGTGCCAGCAGCCCAACGGACAGGGGGCGCACCGGGGAGCTGTTTTTT.

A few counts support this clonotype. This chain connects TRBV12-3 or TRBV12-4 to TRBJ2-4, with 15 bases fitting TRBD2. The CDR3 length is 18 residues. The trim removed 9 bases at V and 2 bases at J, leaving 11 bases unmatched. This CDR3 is CASSTGLAGGKTKNIQYF. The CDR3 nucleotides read TGTGCCAGTAGCACGGGACTAGCGGGGGGCAAAACCAAAAACATTCAGTACTTC.

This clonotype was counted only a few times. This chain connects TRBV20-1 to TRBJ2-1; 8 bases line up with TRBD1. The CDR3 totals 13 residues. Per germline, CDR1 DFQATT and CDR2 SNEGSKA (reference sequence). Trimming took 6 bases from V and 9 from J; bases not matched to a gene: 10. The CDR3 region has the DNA TGCAGTGCCGCGGGACAGGCGAACAGTGAGCAGTTCTTC. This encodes CSAAGQANSEQFF.

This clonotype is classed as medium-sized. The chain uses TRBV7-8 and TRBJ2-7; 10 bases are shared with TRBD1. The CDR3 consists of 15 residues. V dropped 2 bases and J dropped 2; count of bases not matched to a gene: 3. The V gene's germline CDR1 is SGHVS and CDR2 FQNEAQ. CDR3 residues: CASSLRDRGPYEQYF. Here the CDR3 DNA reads TGTGCCAGCAGCTTAAGGGACAGGGGTCCCTACGAGCAGTACTTC.

CDR3 loop: CASSEPGVYEQYF. The CDR3 nucleotides read TGCGCCAGCAGTGAACCGGGGGTCTACGAGCAGTACTTC. This chain links TRBV10-2 with TRBJ2-7, with D possibly matching TRBD2 (6 bases). There are 13 residues in the CDR3. The germline V gene has CDR1 WSHSY and CDR2 SAAADI. Trimming cost V 3 bases and J 3 bases, with 9 bases left between them.

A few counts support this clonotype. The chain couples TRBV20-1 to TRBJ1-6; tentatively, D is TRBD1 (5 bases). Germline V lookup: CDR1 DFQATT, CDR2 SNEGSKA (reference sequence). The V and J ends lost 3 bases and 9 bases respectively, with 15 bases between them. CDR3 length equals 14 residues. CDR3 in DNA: TGCAGTGCTAGGGAGGGGCAGGGCTTTTCACCCCTCCACTTT. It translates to CSAREGQGFSPLHF.

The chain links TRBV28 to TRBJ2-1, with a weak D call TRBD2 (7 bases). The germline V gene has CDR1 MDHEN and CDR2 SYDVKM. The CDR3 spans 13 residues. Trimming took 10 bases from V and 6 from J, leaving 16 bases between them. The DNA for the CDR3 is TGTGCCACCACTGGGGGGGCCTCCAATGAGCAGTTCTTC. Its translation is CATTGGASNEQFF.

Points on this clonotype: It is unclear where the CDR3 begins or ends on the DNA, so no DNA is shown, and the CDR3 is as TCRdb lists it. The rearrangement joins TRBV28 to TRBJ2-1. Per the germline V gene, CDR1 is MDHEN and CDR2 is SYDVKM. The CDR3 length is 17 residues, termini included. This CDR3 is CASSFWERVRPNNEQFF.

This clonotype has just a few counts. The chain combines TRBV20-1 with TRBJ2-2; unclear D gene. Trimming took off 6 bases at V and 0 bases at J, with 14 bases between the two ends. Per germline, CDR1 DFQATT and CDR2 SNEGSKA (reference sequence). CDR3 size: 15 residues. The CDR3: CSAPLRFPNTGELFF. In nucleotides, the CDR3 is TGCAGTGCGCCGCTCAGGTTTCCGAACACCGGGGAGCTGTTTTTT.

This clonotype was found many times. CDR3 in amino acids: CSAELMASGRNEQFF. For the CDR3, the DNA is TGCAGTGCTGAGCTAATGGCTAGCGGGAGAAATGAGCAGTTCTTC. This chain links TRBV20-1 with TRBJ2-1; 10 bases fit TRBD2. V was pared by 5 bases and J by 7 bases, with 11 bases of the junction left unmatched. Germline V gene data show CDR1 as DFQATT and CDR2 as SNEGSKA (reference sequence). This CDR3 is built from 15 residues.

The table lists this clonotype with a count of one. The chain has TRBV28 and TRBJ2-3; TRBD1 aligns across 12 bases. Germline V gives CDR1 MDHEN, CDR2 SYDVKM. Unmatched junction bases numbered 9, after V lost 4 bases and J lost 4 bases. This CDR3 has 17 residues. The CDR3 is CASSSVTGTGGADTQYF. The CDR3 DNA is TGTGCCAGCAGTTCCGTAACCGGGACAGGGGGCGCAGATACGCAGTATTTT.

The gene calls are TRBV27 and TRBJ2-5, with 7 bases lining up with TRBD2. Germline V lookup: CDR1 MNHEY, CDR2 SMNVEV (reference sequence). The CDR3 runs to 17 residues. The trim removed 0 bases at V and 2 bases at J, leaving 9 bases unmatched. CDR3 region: CASSLSVAGPTQETQYF. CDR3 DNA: TGTGCCAGCAGTTTATCTGTAGCGGGCCCAACACAAGAGACCCAGTACTTC.

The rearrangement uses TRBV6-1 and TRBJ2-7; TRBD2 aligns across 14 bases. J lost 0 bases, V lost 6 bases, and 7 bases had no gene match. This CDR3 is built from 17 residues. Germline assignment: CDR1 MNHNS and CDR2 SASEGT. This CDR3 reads CASSRLAGGTPSYEQYF. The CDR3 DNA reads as TGTGCCAGCAGCCGACTAGCGGGGGGGACTCCCTCCTACGAGCAGTACTTC.

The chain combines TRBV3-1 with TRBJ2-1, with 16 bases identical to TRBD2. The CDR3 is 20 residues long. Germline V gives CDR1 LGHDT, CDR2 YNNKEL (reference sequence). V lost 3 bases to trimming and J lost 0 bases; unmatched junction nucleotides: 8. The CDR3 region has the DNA TGTGCCAGCAGCCAGGACAAGGGACTAGCGGGGGGGAGCTCCTACAATGAGCAGTTCTTC. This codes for CASSQDKGLAGGSSYNEQFF.